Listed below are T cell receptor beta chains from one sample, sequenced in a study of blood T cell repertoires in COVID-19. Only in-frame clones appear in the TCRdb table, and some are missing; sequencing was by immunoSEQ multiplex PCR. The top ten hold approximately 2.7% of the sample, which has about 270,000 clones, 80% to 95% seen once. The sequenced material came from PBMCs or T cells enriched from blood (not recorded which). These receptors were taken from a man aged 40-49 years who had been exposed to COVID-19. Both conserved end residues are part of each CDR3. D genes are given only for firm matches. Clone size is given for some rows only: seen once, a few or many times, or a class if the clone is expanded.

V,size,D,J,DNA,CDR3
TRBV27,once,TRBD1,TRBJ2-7,TGTGCCAGCAGCCGACAAGGCTCCAGGGGGTGGGGCGAGCAGTACTTC,CASSRQGSRGWGEQYF
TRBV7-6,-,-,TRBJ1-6,TGTGCCAGCAGCTTAGCTCCGAGGGGAGGTAATTCACCCCTCCACTTT,CASSLAPRGGNSPLHF
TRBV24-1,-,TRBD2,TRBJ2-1,TGTGCCACCAGCCAACAAGCGGGAGGGCCCTCGTCCTACAATGAGCAGTTCTTC,CATSQQAGGPSSYNEQFF
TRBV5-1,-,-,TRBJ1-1,TGCGCCAGCAGCTTGGGACACGGAATCAACACTGAAGCTTTCTTT,CASSLGHGINTEAFF
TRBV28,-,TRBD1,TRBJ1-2,TGTGCCAGCAGCTTGGACAGGGGTAGAGGCTACACCTTC,CASSLDRGRGYTF
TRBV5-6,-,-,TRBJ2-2,TGTGCCAGCAGCTTGGGTTTGAGAGCTGCCCAGGCCGGGGAGCTGTTTTTT,CASSLGLRAAQAGELFF
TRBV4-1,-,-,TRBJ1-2,TGCGCCAGCAGCCAACCCGCAACTGGACTCTATGGCTACACCTTC,CASSQPATGLYGYTF
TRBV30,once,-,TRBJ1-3,TGTGCCTGGAGTGTAAGGACAATCATATATTTT,CAWSVRTIIYF
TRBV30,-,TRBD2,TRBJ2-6,TGTGCCTGGATCGTTCCGAGCGGGGTCTCTGGGGCCAACGTCCTGACTTTC,CAWIVPSGVSGANVLTF
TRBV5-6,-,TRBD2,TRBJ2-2,TGTGCCAGCACCGTGAAAAGCGGGAGCCGGGAGCTGTTTTTT,CASTVKSGSRELFF
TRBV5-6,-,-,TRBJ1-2,TGTGCCAGCAGCTTCTCGGGAGCTGGAGGCTACACCTTC,CASSFSGAGGYTF
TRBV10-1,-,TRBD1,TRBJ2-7,TGCGCCAGCAGTCACCGGGACAGGTTCTACGAGCAGTACTTC,CASSHRDRFYEQYF
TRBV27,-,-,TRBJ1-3,TGTGCCAGCAGTCTAACGGGCAGGGAAAGCTCTGGAAACACCATATATTTT,CASSLTGRESSGNTIYF
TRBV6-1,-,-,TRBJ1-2,TGTGCCAGCAGTGAACGGGGATTTTTTGAGGGCTACACCTTC,CASSERGFFEGYTF
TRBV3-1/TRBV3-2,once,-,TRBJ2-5,TGTGCCAGCAGCCAAGAGCTTTCCGCGCAAGAGACCCAGTACTTC,CASSQELSAQETQYF
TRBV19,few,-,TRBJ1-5,TGTGCCAGTAGAAGAGGCGGTCACAATCAGCCCCAGCATTTT,CASRRGGHNQPQHF
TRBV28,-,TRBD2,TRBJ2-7,TGTGCCAGCGACACCTCGGGACTAGCGGGAGGGAGCTCCTACGAGCAGTACTTC,CASDTSGLAGGSSYEQYF